The 19 T cell receptor beta chains below all came from one sample that was sequenced in a study of T cells in Graves' hyperthyroidism and ophthalmopathy. RNA transcripts were the template for amplifying TCR beta CDR3 regions. The HTBI primer set was used in a first-round RT-PCR of the TCR CDR3. MiXCR was run by TCRdb on the multiplex PCR reads, yielding one entry per CDR3 protein. This table has roughly 500,000 distinct CDR3 sequences, about 15% appearing once. Sequenced: blood. The receptors stem from a woman in her thirties with Graves' hyperthyroidism that later progressed to Graves' ophthalmopathy.

The genes are TRBV9 and TRBJ1-6; D uncertain. The germline V and J ends were trimmed by 3 bases and 0 bases, with 19 bases remaining between them. Germline assignment: CDR1 SGDLS and CDR2 YYNGEE. This CDR3 region has 19 residues. CDR3 DNA: TGTGCCAGCAGCGCTTCCGAAGCCACGGAGAGCTCCTATAATTCACCCCTCCACTTT. It translates to CASSASEATESSYNSPLHF.

The chain uses TRBV19 and TRBJ1-2; 7 bases map to TRBD1. Trimming removed 3 bases from V and 6 bases from J; junction bases left unmatched: 4. The germline V gene has CDR1 LNHDA and CDR2 SQIVND (reference sequence). This CDR3 contains 13 residues. The CDR3 spells CASSMEGANGYTF. The CDR3 region has the DNA TGTGCCAGTAGTATGGAGGGGGCGAATGGCTACACCTTC.

This clonotype occurred many times. This rearrangement joins TRBV6-1 to TRBJ2-1; D uncertain. Trimming took 5 bases from V and 3 from J, leaving 8 bases between them. Germline loops: CDR1 MNHNS, CDR2 SASEGT. The CDR3 runs to 13 residues. CDR3 protein: CASSPTNYNEQFF. CDR3 coding DNA: TGTGCCAGCAGTCCAACAAACTACAATGAGCAGTTCTTC.

A note on this clonotype: A much larger clone sits a single nucleotide away, making a read error possible. V and J are TRBV6-1 and TRBJ2-7, with TRBD2 matching over 10 bases. Per the germline V gene, CDR1 is MNHNS and CDR2 is SASEGT. With V trimmed by 10 bases and J by 3 bases, 9 bases remained unmatched. CDR3 size: 14 residues. CDR3 sequence: CATRRTSGFYEQYF. For the CDR3, the DNA is TGTGCCACCCGCAGGACTAGCGGCTTCTACGAGCAGTACTTC.

This clonotype was observed at least ten times. The chain is built from TRBV12-3 or TRBV12-4 and TRBJ1-5; D remains unclear. The CDR3 consists of 13 residues. The V end was cut by 4 bases, the J end by 4 bases, with 8 bases between. Written as DNA, the CDR3 is TGTGCCAGCAGTTGGACGGTGAATCAGCCCCAGCATTTT. It yields the protein CASSWTVNQPQHF.

This clonotype was counted many times. V usage is TRBV5-1 and J usage is TRBJ2-3; the D gene is possibly TRBD1 (8 bases). Trimming removed 2 bases from V and 1 base from J, with 17 bases in between. This CDR3 is built from 17 residues. CDR1 and CDR2 (germline): SGHRS, YFSETQ. The CDR3 region has the DNA TGCGCCAGCAGCTTTGAGGACAGGGAGGGAGGCACAGATACGCAGTATTTT. This codes for CASSFEDREGGTDTQYF.

This clonotype occurred a few times. This sequence joins TRBV19 and TRBJ2-1, with TRBD1 as a possible D gene (5 bases). Between the trimmed V and J ends, which lost 5 bases and 8 bases, there was a span of 13 bases. This CDR3 is 13 amino acids long. Germline values: CDR1 LNHDA, CDR2 SQIVND (reference sequence). The CDR3 sequence is CASSPQGVHEQFF. CDR3 nucleotides: TGTGCCAGTAGTCCCCAGGGCGTCCATGAGCAGTTCTTC.

Ten or more counts support this clonotype. The genes are TRBV27 and TRBJ2-5, with 9 bases matching TRBD1. The trim removed 5 bases at V and 4 bases at J, leaving 8 bases unmatched. This CDR3 spans 15 amino acids. Germline V gives CDR1 MNHEY, CDR2 SMNVEV (reference sequence). In DNA form, the CDR3 reads TGTGCCAGCAGTCCTCGGGACAGGGTGGGAGAGACCCAGTACTTC. As protein: CASSPRDRVGETQYF.

This clonotype turned up a few times. The rearrangement links TRBV28 to TRBJ2-5; D possibly uses TRBD1 or TRBD2 (6 bases each). Deletions cut 7 bases from V and 3 bases from J, with 12 bases between. The CDR3 is 13 residues long. Looked up from germline, CDR1 is MDHEN and CDR2 is SYDVKM. As DNA, the CDR3 is TGTGCCAGCACCCGCGGGGACAAAGAGACCCAGTACTTC. It encodes CASTRGDKETQYF.

In its sample, this clonotype was seen many times. The chain uses TRBV19 and TRBJ1-3, with no clear D. This CDR3 comprises 14 residues. In germline, CDR1 is LNHDA, CDR2 SQIVND (reference sequence). V lost 8 bases, J lost 0 bases, and 11 bases lay in between. The CDR3 sequence: CASGPSSSGNTIYF. As DNA, the CDR3 is TGTGCCAGTGGACCAAGTAGCTCTGGAAACACCATATATTTT.

This clonotype occurred many times. The chain employs TRBV7-2 and TRBJ2-7; either TRBD1 or TRBD2 may supply D (5 bases each). The CDR3 is made up of 17 amino acids. CDR1 is SGHTA, CDR2 FQGNSA, per germline. The V gene lost 3 bases and the J gene lost 0 bases, with 18 bases spanning the gap. The CDR3 region has the DNA TGTGCCAGCAGCTTGGGAGATATGAAGGGGAGCTCCTACGAGCAGTACTTC. Protein product: CASSLGDMKGSSYEQYF. The full variable domain, with the rest looked up from reference TRBV7-2 and TRBJ2-7, is GAGVSQSPSNKVTEKGKDVELRCDPISGHTALYWYRQSLGQGLEFLIYFQGNSAPDKSGLPSDRFSAERTGGSVSTLTIQRTQQEDSAVYLCASSLGDMKGSSYEQYFGPGTRLTVT.

This clonotype has at least ten counts. The chain is built from TRBV27 and TRBJ1-4, with D tentatively TRBD1 (6 bases). Germline CDR1 and CDR2: MNHEY and SMNVEV (reference sequence). CDR3 size: 15 residues. V was pared by 4 bases and J by 7 bases, with 16 bases between. Here the CDR3 DNA reads TGTGCCAGCAGTTCCCCTAGGGGGGGGCTTGAAAAACTGTTTTTT. This gives the protein CASSSPRGGLEKLFF.

This clonotype was observed a handful of times. The genes are TRBV20-1 and TRBJ1-1, with D possibly being TRBD1 (5 bases). Germline CDR1 reads DFQATT; CDR2 reads SNEGSKA (reference sequence). This CDR3 spans 12 amino acids. CDR3: CRVGGGNTEAFF. The DNA of the CDR3 is TGCAGGGTCGGGGGGGGGAACACTGAAGCTTTCTTT.

This clonotype was seen a few times. The chain couples TRBV6-1 to TRBJ1-2; D is possibly TRBD1 (6 bases). The CDR3 is 12 residues long. Looked up from germline, CDR1 is MNHNS and CDR2 is SASEGT. Trimming took 8 bases from V and 10 from J, leaving 17 bases between them. The CDR3 region is CASSAGGLIYTF. The DNA for the CDR3 is TGTGCCAGCTCCGCGGGGGGCCTCATCTACACCTTC.

The chain links TRBV11-2 to TRBJ1-6; TRBD1 might be the D (5 bases). The CDR3 contains 16 residues. V was trimmed by 5 bases and J by 7 bases, leaving 18 bases between them. The V gene's germline CDR1 is SGHAT and CDR2 FQNNGV. The CDR3 protein is CASSQDPGLGNSPLHF. The CDR3 coding sequence is TGTGCCAGCAGCCAAGATCCGGGGCTCGGGAATTCACCCCTCCACTTT.

This clonotype was picked up many times. The DNA for the CDR3 is TGTGCCTGGAGTGTACTGAAGGGGCACCGTGAAAAACTGTTTTTT. Amino acid sequence: CAWSVLKGHREKLFF. This sequence joins TRBV30 and TRBJ1-4, with D maybe TRBD1 (5 bases). The V end was cut by 0 bases, the J end by 7 bases, with 15 bases between. The CDR3 spans 15 residues. Per the germline V gene, CDR1 is GTSNPN and CDR2 is SVGIG (reference sequence).

This clonotype was observed at least ten times. This sequence joins TRBV30 and TRBJ1-1; D perhaps matches TRBD1 (5 bases). This CDR3 has 15 residues. Trimming shortened V by 2 bases and J by 4 bases, and 17 bases separated the two germline ends. Germline CDR1 is GTSNPN and CDR2 is SVGIG (reference sequence). The DNA for the CDR3 is TGTGCCTGGAGTAAGAGGCCCGGGGGGGGCACTGAAGCTTTCTTT. This translates into CAWSKRPGGGTEAFF.

In this sample, this clonotype turned up many times. The CDR3 bases are TGCAGCGTTGAAGCGGCAGATTACAATGAGCAGTTCTTC. It is translated as CSVEAADYNEQFF. The chain carries TRBV29-1 and TRBJ2-1; no clear D. The germline V gene has CDR1 SQVTM and CDR2 ANQGSEA. This CDR3 is built from 13 residues. V lost 1 base, J lost 4 bases, and 8 bases lay in between.

This clonotype was seen more than once but under ten times. The chain couples TRBV30 to TRBJ2-7; 10 positions match TRBD2. V was clipped by 1 base and J by 5 bases; unmatched bases: 14. The CDR3 sequence is 17 residues long. The germline CDR1 and CDR2 sequences are GTSNPN and SVGIG (reference sequence). CDR3: CAWSATFLAGELNEQYF. For the CDR3, the DNA is TGTGCCTGGAGTGCCACCTTTCTAGCGGGAGAGTTGAACGAGCAGTACTTC. Filled out from reference TRBV30 and TRBJ2-7, the complete variable domain reads SQTIHQWPATLVQPVGSPLSLECTVEGTSNPNLYWYRQAAGRGLQLLFYSVGIGQISSEVPQNLSASRPQDRQFILSSKKLLLSDSGFYLCAWSATFLAGELNEQYFGPGTRLTVT.